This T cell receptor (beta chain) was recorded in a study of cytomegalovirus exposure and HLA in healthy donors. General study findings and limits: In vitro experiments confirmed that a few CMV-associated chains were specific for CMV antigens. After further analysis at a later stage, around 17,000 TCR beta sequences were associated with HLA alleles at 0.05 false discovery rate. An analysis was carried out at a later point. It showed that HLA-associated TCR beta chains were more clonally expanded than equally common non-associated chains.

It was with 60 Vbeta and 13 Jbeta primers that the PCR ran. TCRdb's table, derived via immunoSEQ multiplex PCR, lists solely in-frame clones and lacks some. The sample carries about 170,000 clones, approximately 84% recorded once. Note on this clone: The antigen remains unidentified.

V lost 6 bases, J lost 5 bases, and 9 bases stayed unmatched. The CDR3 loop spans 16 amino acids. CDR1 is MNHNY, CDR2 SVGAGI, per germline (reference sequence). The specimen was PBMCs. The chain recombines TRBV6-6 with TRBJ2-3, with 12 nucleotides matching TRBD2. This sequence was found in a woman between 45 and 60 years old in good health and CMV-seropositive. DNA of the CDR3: TGTGCCAGCAGCGCTGGACTAGCGGGGACACTAGATACGCAGTATTTT. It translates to CASSAGLAGTLDTQYF.